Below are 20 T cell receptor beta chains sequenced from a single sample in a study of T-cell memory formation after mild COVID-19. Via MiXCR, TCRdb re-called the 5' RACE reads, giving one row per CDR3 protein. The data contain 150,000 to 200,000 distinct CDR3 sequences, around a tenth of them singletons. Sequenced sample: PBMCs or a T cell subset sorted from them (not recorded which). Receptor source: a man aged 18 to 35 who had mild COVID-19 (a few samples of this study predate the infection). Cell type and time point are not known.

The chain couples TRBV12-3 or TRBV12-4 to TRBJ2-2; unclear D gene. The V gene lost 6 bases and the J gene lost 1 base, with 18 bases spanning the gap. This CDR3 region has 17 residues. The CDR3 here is CASSSVKWPLNTGELFF. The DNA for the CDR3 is TGTGCCAGCAGCTCCGTCAAGTGGCCTTTGAACACCGGGGAGCTGTTTTTT.

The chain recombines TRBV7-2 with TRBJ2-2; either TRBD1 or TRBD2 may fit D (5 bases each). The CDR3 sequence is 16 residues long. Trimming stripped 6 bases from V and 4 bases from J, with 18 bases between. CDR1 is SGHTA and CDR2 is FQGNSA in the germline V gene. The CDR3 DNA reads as TGTGCCAGCAGGCTATCCGGGACCACGAGCACCGGGGAGCTGTTTTTT. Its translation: CASRLSGTTSTGELFF.

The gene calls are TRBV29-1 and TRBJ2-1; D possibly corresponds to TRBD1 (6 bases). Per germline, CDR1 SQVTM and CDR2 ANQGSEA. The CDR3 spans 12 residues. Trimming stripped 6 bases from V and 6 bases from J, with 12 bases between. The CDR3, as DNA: TGCAGCGTCGATACAGGGTCCAATGAGCAGTTCTTC. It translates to CSVDTGSNEQFF.

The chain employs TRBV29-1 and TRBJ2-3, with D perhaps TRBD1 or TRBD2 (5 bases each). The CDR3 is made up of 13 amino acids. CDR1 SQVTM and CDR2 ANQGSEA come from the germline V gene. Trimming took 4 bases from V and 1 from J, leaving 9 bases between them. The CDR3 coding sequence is TGCAGCGTTGCAACGGGGCGCACAGATACGCAGTATTTT. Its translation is CSVATGRTDTQYF.

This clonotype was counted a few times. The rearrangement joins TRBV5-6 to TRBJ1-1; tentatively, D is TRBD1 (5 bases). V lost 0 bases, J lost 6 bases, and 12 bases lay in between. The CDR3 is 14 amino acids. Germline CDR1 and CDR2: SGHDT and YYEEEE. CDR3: CASSLGQGKAEAFF. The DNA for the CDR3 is TGTGCCAGCAGCTTGGGGCAGGGCAAGGCTGAAGCTTTCTTT.

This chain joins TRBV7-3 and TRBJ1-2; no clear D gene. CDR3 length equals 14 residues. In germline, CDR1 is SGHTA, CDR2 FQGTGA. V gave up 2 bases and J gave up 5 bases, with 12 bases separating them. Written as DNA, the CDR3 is TGTGCCAGCAGCTTATACCGACTCCGGTATGGCTACACCTTC. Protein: CASSLYRLRYGYTF.

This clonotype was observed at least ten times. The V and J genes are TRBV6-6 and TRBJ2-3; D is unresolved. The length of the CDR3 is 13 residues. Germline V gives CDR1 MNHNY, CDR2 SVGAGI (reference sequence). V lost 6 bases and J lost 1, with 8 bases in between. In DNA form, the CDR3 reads TGTGCCAGCAGCTGGAGAGGCACAGATACGCAGTATTTT. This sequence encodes CASSWRGTDTQYF.

The CDR3 nucleotides read TGTGCCAGCAGTTTAAGGAGGTCGGCGGGCTACACCTTC. Its translation is CASSLRRSAGYTF. The V call is TRBV12-3 or TRBV12-4, the J call TRBJ1-2; D gene ambiguous. The ends were cut back, 2 bases at V and 8 bases at J, with 12 bases in the middle. This CDR3 comprises 13 residues.

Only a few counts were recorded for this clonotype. CDR3 in DNA: TGTGCCACCAGCAGAGATAGGATGAACACTGAAGCTTTCTTT. Protein: CATSRDRMNTEAFF. The chain recombines TRBV15 with TRBJ1-1; D not certain. There are 14 residues in the CDR3. V lost 0 bases to trimming and J lost 0 bases, with 5 bases between them. Per the germline V gene, CDR1 is LNHNV and CDR2 is YYDKDF (reference sequence).

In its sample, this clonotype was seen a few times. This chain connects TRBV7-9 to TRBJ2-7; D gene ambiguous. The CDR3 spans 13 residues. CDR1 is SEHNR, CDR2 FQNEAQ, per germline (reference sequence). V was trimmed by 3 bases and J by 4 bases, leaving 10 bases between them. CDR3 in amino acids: CASSFSNAYEQYF. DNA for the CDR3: TGTGCCAGCAGCTTCTCAAACGCGTACGAGCAGTACTTC.

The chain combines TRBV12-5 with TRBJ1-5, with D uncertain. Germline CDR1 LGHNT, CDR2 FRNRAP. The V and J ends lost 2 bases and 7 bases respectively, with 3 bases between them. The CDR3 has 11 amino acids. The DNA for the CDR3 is TGTGCTAGTGGTTTGAGACAGCCCCAGCATTTT. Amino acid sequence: CASGLRQPQHF.

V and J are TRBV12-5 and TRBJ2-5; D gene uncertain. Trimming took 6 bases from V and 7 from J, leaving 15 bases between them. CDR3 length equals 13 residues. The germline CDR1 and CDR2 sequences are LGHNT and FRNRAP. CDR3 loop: CASGTLRGRTQYF. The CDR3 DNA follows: TGTGCTAGTGGGACCCTTCGCGGTAGGACCCAGTACTTC.

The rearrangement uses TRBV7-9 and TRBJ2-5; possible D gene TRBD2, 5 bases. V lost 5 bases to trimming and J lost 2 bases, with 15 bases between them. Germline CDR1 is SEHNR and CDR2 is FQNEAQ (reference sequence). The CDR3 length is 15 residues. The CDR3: CASSPIAWRQETQYF. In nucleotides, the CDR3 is TGTGCCAGCAGCCCCATAGCGTGGAGGCAAGAGACCCAGTACTTC.

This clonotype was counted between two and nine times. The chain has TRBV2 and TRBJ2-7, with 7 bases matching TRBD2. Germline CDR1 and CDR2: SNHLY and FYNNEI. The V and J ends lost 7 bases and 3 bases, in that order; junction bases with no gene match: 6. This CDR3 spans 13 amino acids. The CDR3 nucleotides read TGTGCCAGCACGACAGCGGGGATCTACGAGCAGTACGTC. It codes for CASTTAGIYEQYV.

CDR3 nucleotide sequence: TGTGCCAGCAGTGAACTTCTGGGGAACCTCCGGGAGAATCAGCCCCAGCATTTT. Translating gives CASSELLGNLRENQPQHF. The genes are TRBV2 and TRBJ1-5, with D unclear. The CDR3 is 18 amino acids. Germline V lookup: CDR1 SNHLY, CDR2 FYNNEI. V lost 2 bases and J lost 4, with 21 bases in between.

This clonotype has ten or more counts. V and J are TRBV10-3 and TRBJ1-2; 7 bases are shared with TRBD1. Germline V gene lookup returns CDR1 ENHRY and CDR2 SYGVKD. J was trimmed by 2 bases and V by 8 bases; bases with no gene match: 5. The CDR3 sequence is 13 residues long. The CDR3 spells CAIRDSRNYGYTF. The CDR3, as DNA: TGTGCCATCCGGGACAGTCGGAACTATGGCTACACCTTC.

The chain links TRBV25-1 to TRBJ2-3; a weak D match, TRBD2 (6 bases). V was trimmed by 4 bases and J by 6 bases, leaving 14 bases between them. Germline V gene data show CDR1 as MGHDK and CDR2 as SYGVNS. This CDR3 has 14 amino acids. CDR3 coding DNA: TGTGCCAGCAGTGGCGGGGCCCGATGGGATACGCAGTATTTT. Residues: CASSGGARWDTQYF.

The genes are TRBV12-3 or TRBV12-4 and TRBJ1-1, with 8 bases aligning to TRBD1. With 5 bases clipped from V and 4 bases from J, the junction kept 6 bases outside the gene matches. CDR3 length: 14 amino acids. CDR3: CASSTTGVLTEAFF. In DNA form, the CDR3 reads TGTGCCAGCAGTACGACAGGGGTGCTCACTGAAGCTTTCTTT.

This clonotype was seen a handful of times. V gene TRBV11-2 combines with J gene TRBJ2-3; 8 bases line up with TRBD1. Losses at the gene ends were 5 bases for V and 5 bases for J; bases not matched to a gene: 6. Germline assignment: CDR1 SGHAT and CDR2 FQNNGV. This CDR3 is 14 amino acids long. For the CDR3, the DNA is TGTGCCAGCAGCGTCTCAACAGGGGGAGATACGCAGTATTTT. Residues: CASSVSTGGDTQYF.

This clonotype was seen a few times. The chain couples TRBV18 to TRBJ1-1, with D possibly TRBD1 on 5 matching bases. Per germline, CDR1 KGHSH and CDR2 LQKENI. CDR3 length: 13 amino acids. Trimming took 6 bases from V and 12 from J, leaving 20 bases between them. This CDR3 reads CASSRVVVQGTFF. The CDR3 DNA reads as TGTGCCAGCTCCCGAGTAGTCGTGCAGGGCACTTTCTTT.